This TCR beta chain was sequenced during a study of beta chain features in type 1 diabetes. On this clone: Antigen unknown.

V lost 1 base to trimming and J lost 5 bases, with 5 bases between them. The CDR3 contains 11 residues. Germline assignment: CDR1 GTSNPN and CDR2 SVGIG (reference sequence). Every bit of the isolated RNA underwent reverse transcription, so sequencing read expressed TCRB transcripts. Sequenced by immunoSEQ multiplex PCR; TCRdb stores in-frame clones only, minus some. The sample yields around 300,000 clones, 12% to 15% seen once. Findings of the study overall: The naive, central memory and Treg TCRB repertoires of patients appeared to be more similar to one another than those of healthy donors.

The V gene is TRBV30, the J gene TRBJ1-1; D uncertain. Sequenced material: central memory CD4+ T cells from blood. The receptor's source is a man aged 30 to 39 in good health. The CDR3 reads CAWSGRTEAFF. The CDR3 DNA reads TGTGCCTGGAGTGGGAGGACTGAAGCTTTCTTT.